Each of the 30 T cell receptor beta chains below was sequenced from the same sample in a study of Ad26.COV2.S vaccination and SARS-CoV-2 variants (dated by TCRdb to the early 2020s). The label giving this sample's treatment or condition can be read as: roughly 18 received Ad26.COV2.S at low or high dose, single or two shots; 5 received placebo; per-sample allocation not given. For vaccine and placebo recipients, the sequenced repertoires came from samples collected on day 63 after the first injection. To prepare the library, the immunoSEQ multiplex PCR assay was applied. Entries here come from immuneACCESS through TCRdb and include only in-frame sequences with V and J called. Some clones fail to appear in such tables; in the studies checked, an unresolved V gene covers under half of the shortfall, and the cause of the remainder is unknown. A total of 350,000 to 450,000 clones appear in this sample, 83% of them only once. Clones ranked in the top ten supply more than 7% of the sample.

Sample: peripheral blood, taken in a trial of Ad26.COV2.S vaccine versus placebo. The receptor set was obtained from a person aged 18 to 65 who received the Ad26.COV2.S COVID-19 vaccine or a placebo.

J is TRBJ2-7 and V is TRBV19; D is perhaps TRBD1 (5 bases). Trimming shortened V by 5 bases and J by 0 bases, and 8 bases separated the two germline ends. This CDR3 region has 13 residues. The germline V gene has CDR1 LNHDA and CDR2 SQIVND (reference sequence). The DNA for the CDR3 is TGTGCCAGTAGTTTCGACAGCTCCTACGAGCAGTACTTC. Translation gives CASSFDSSYEQYF.

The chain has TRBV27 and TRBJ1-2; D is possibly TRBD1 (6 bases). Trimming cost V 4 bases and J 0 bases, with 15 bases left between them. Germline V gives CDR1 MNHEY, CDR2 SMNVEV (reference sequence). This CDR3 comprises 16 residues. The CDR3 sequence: CASSSSGAQANYGYTF. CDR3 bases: TGTGCCAGCAGTTCCTCAGGGGCCCAAGCTAACTATGGCTACACCTTC.

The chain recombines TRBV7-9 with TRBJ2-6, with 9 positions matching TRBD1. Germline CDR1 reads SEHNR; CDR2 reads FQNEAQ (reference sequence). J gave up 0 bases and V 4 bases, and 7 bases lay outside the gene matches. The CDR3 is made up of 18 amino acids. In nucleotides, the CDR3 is TGTGCCAGCAGCTCAAGGACAGGGGCCTACTCTGGGGCCAACGTCCTGACTTTC. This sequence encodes CASSSRTGAYSGANVLTF.

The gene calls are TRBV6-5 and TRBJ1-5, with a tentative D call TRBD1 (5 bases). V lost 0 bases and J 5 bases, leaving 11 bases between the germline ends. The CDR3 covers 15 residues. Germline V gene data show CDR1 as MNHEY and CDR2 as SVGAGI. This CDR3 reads CASSYSYWGDQPQHF. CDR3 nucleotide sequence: TGTGCCAGCAGTTACTCGTATTGGGGGGATCAGCCCCAGCATTTT.

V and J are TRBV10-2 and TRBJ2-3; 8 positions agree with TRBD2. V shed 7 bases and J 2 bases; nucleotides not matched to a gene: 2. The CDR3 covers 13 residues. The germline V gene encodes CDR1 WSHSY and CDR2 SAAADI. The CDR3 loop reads CASMGLDTDTQYF. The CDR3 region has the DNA TGCGCCAGCATGGGACTAGACACAGATACGCAGTATTTT.

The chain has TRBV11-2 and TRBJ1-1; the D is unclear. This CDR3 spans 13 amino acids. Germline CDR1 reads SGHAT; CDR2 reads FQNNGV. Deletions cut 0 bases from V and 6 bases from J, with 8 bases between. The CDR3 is CASSLDQAAEAFF. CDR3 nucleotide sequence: TGTGCCAGCAGCTTAGATCAGGCGGCTGAAGCTTTCTTT.

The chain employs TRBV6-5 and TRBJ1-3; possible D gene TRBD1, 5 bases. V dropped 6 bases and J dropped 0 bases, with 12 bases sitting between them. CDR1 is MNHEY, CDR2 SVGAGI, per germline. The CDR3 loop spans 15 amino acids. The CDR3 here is CASRQGLLSGNTIYF. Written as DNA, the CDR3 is TGTGCCAGCAGGCAGGGCCTCCTCTCTGGAAACACCATATATTTT.

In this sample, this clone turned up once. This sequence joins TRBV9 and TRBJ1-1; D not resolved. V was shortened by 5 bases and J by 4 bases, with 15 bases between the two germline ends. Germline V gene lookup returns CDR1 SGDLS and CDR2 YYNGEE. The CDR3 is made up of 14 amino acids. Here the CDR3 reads CASREAGGSTEAFF. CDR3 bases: TGTGCCAGCAGGGAAGCGGGAGGGAGCACTGAAGCTTTCTTT.

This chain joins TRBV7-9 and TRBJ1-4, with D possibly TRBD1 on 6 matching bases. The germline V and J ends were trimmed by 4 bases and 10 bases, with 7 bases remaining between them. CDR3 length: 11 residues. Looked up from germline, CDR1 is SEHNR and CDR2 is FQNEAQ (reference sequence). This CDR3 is CASSSTGKLFF. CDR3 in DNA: TGTGCCAGCAGCTCGACAGGAAAACTGTTTTTT.

CDR3 DNA: TGTGCCAGTAGTATCCTCACTAGCGGTAGATACAATGAGCAGTTCTTC. Protein: CASSILTSGRYNEQFF. The chain is built from TRBV19 and TRBJ2-1, with 8 bases matching TRBD2. This CDR3 has 16 amino acids. Germline V CDR1 and CDR2: LNHDA, SQIVND (reference sequence). J gave up 4 bases and V 3 bases, and 8 bases lay outside the gene matches.

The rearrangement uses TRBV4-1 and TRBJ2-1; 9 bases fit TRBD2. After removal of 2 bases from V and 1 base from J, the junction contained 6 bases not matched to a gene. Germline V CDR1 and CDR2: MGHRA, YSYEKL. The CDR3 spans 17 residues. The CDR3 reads CASSQIVAGVSYNEQFF. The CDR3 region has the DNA TGCGCCAGCAGCCAAATAGTAGCGGGAGTTTCCTACAATGAGCAGTTCTTC.

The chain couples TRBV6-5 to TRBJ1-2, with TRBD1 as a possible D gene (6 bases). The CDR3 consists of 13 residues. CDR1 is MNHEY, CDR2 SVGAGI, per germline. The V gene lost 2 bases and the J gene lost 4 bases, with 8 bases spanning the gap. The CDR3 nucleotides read TGTGCCAGCAGTTACGAGGGGGTCTATGGCTACACCTTC. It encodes CASSYEGVYGYTF.

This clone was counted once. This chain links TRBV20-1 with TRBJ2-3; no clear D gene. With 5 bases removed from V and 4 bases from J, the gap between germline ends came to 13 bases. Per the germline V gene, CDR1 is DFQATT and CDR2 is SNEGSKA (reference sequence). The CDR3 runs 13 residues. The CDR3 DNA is TGCAGTGCTGGTGGGTCAGTTGCAGATACGCAGTATTTT. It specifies CSAGGSVADTQYF.

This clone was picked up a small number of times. Here the CDR3 reads CASSSRDRGRSTEAFF. In nucleotides, the CDR3 is TGTGCCAGCAGCTCCCGGGACAGGGGTCGTTCCACTGAAGCTTTCTTT. The chain is built from TRBV11-3 and TRBJ1-1, with 10 bases aligning to TRBD1. The ends lost 4 bases at V and 4 bases at J; junction bases unmatched: 9. Germline V gives CDR1 SGHNT, CDR2 YENEEA. CDR3 length: 16 residues.

DNA of the CDR3: TGTGCCAGCAGCATATCCGGGGTTTCACCCCTCCACTTT. Its protein product is CASSISGVSPLHF. The chain links TRBV28 to TRBJ1-6; D gene ambiguous. CDR3 size: 13 residues. V lost 6 bases to trimming and J lost 9 bases, with 12 bases between them. Germline CDR1 MDHEN, CDR2 SYDVKM.

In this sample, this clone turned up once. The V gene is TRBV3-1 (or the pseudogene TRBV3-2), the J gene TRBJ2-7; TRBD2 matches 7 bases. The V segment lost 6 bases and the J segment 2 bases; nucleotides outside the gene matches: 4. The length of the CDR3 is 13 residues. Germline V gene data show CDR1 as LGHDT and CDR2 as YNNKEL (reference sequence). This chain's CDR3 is CASRGGLAYEQYF. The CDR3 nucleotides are TGTGCCAGCAGGGGCGGACTAGCCTACGAGCAGTACTTC.

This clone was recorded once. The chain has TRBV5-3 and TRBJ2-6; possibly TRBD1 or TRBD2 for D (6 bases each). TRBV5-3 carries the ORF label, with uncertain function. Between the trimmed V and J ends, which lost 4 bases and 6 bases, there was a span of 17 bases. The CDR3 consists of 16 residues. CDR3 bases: TGTGCCAGAAGCCCCCTCCGGGGGCCGGCGGCCAACGTCCTGACTTTC. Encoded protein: CARSPLRGPAANVLTF.

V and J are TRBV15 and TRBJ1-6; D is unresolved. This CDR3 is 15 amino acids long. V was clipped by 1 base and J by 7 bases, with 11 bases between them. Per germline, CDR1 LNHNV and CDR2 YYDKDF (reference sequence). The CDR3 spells CATSRVYSPNSPLHF. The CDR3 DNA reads TGTGCCACCAGCAGAGTGTATTCCCCCAATTCACCCCTCCACTTT.

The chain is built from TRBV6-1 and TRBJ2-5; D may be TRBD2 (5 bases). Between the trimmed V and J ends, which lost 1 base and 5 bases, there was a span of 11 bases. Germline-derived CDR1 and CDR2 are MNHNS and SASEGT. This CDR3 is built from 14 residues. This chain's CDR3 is CASSEGPGGETQYF. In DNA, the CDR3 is TGTGCCAGCAGTGAAGGACCCGGCGGGGAGACCCAGTACTTC.

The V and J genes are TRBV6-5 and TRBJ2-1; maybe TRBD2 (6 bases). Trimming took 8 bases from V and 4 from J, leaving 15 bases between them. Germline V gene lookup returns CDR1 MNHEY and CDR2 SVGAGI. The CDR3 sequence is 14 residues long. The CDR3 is CASWNGGSYNEQFF. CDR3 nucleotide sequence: TGTGCCAGCTGGAACGGGGGTTCTTACAATGAGCAGTTCTTC.

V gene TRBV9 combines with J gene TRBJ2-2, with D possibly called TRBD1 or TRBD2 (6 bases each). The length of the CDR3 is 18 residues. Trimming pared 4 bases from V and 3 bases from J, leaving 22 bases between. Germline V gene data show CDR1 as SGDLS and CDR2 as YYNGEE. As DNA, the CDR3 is TGTGCCAGCAGCCTGGGGGGCAGGAACGATTTTTACACCGGGGAGCTGTTTTTT. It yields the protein CASSLGGRNDFYTGELFF. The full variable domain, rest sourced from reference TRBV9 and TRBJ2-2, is DSGVTQTPKHLITATGQRVTLRCSPRSGDLSVYWYQQSLDQGLQFLIQYYNGEERAKGNILERFSAQQFPDLHSELNLSSLELGDSALYFCASSLGGRNDFYTGELFFGEGSRLTVL.

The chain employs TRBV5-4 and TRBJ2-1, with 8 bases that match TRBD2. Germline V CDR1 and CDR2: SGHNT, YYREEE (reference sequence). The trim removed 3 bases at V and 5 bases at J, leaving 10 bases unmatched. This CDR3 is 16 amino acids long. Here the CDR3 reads CASSYFSGGIHNEQFF. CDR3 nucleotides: TGTGCCAGCAGCTACTTCTCGGGAGGGATTCACAATGAGCAGTTCTTC.

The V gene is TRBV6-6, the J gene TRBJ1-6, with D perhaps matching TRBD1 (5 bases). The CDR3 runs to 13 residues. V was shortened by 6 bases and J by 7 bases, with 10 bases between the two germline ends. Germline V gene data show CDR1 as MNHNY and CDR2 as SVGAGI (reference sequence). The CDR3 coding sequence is TGTGCCAGCAGGGGGGGGTCCAATTCACCCCTCCACTTT. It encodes CASRGGSNSPLHF.

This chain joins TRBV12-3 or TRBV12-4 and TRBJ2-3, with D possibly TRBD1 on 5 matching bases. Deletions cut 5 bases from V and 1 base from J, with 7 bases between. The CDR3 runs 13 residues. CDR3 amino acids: CASSQGGTDTQYF. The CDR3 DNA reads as TGTGCCAGCAGTCAGGGTGGCACAGATACGCAGTATTTT.

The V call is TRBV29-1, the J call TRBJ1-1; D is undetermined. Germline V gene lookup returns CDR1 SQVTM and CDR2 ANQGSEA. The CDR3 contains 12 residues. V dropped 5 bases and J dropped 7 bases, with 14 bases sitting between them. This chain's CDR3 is CSVSHGPGEAFF. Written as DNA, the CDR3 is TGCAGCGTTTCCCATGGGCCCGGTGAAGCTTTCTTT.

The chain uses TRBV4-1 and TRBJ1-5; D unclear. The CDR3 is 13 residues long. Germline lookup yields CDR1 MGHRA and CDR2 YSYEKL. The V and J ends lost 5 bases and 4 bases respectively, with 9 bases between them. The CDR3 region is CASSGRGNQPQHF. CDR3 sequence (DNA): TGCGCCAGCAGCGGACGGGGAAATCAGCCCCAGCATTTT.

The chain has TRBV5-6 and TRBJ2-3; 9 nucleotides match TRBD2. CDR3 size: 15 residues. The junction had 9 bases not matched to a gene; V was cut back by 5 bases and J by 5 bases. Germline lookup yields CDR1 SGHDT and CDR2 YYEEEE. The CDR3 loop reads CASSSGTSILDTQYF. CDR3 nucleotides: TGTGCCAGCAGTTCCGGGACTAGCATATTAGATACGCAGTATTTT.

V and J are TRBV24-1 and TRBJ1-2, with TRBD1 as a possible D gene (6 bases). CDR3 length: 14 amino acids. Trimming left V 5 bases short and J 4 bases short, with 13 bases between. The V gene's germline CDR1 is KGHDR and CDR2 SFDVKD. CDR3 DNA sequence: TGTGCCACCAGTGGCAGGGGAGAGGCCTATGGCTACACCTTC. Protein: CATSGRGEAYGYTF.

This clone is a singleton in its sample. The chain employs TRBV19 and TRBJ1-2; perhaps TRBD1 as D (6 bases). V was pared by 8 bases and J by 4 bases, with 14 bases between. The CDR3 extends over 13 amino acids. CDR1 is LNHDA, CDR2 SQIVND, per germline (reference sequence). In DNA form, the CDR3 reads TGTGCCAGTGGACAGACAGTCCTCTATGGCTACACCTTC. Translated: CASGQTVLYGYTF.

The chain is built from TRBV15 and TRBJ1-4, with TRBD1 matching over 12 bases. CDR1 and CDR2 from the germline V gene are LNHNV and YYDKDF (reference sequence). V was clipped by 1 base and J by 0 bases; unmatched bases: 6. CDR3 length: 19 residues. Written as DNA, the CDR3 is TGTGCCACCAGCAGAGCCGGGACAGGGGGCGTTCCAACTAATGAAAAACTGTTTTTT. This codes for CATSRAGTGGVPTNEKLFF.